This note documents a single TCR beta chain sequence. The antigen remains undetermined. The entry originates in a study of T cell responses to AZD1222 COVID-19 vaccine. Overall study findings and caveats: Seropositive at baseline were only a handful of AZD1222 recipients. Donors skewed white British and female; clonal diversity was possibly underestimated.

V gave up 3 bases and J gave up 7 bases, with 9 bases separating them. The length of the CDR3 is 13 residues. Germline V gives CDR1 SGHAT, CDR2 FQNNGV. TCRdb's table, derived via immunoSEQ multiplex PCR, lists solely in-frame clones and lacks some. The profile shows about 14,000 clones, 84% of them singletons. The chain combines TRBV11-2 with TRBJ1-4; no firm D call. The sequencing here drew on peripheral blood, taken 28 days after the second AZD1222 dose. This sequence originates from an adult who received the AZD1222 COVID-19 vaccine. This CDR3 is CASSLVGGEKLFF. Written as DNA, the CDR3 is TGTGCCAGCAGCTTGGTGGGAGGTGAAAAACTGTTTTTT.